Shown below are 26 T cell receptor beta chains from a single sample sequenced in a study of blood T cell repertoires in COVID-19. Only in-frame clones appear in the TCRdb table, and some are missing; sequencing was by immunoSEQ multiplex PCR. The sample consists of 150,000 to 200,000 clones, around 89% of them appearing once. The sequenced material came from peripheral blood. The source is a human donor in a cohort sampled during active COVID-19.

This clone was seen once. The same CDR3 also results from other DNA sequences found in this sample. CDR3 in amino acids: CSATSGHEQYF. In nucleotides, the CDR3 is TGCAGTGCTACCTCAGGGCACGAGCAGTACTTC. This chain uses TRBV20-1 with TRBJ2-7; perhaps TRBD1 as D (5 bases). Germline V gives CDR1 DFQATT, CDR2 SNEGSKA (reference sequence). CDR3 length: 11 amino acids. Between the trimmed V and J ends, which lost 4 bases and 5 bases, there was a span of 9 bases.

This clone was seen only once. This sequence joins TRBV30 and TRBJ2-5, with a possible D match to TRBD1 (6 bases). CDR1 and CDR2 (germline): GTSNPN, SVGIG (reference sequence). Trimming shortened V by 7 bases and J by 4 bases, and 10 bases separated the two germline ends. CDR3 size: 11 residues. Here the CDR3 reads CASGAGETQYF. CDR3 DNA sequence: TGTGCCTCAGGGGCCGGAGAGACCCAGTACTTC.

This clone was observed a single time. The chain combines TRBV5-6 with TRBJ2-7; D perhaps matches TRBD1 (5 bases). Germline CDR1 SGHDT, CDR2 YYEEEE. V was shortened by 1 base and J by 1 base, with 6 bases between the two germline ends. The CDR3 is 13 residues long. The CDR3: CASSLRGSYEQYF. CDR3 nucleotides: TGTGCCAGCAGCTTGAGGGGATCCTACGAGCAGTACTTC.

The CDR3 DNA sequence: TGTGCCAGCAGCTTGGGAGGGAGTGCGCGGGAGACCCAGTACTTC. The encoded protein is CASSLGGSARETQYF. This rearrangement joins TRBV5-4 to TRBJ2-5, with D perhaps matching TRBD2 (5 bases). CDR1 and CDR2 from the germline V gene are SGHNT and YYREEE (reference sequence). Trimming removed 0 bases at V and 5 bases at J, with 14 bases between. The CDR3 totals 15 residues.

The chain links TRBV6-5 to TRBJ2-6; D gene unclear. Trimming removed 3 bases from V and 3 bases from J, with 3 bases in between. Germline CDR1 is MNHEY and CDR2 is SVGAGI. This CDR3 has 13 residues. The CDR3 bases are TGTGCCAGCAGTTATTATGGGGCCAACGTCCTGACTTTC. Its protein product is CASSYYGANVLTF.

The CDR3 region is CASSGGQGSTDTQYF. The CDR3 DNA follows: TGTGCCAGCAGCGGGGGACAGGGGAGCACAGATACGCAGTATTTT. The gene calls are TRBV2 and TRBJ2-3, with TRBD1 matching over 10 bases. V dropped 6 bases and J dropped 0; count of bases not matched to a gene: 3. This CDR3 contains 15 residues. Germline-derived CDR1 and CDR2 are SNHLY and FYNNEI.

CDR3 nucleotides: TGTGCCTGGGGGGGACAGAATAATTCACCCCTCCACTTT. Protein sequence: CAWGGQNNSPLHF. The chain carries TRBV30 and TRBJ1-6, with TRBD1 matching over 7 bases. This CDR3 is 13 amino acids long. From germline, CDR1 is GTSNPN and CDR2 SVGIG (reference sequence). Trimming at V came to 5 bases and at J to 5 bases, leaving 3 bases not matched to a gene.

The CDR3 nucleotides are TGTGCCAGCAGGGGACTGAAATATGGCTACACCTTC. It is translated as CASRGLKYGYTF. The chain recombines TRBV6-5 with TRBJ1-2; TRBD1 might be the D (5 bases). The CDR3 consists of 12 residues. In germline, CDR1 is MNHEY, CDR2 SVGAGI. V was pared by 6 bases and J by 5 bases, with 10 bases between.

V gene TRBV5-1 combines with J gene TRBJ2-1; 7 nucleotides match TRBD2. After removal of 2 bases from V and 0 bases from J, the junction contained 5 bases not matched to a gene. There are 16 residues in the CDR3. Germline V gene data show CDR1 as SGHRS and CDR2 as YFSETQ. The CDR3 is CASSFITGGSYNEQFF. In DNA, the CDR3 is TGCGCCAGCAGCTTCATTACGGGAGGCTCCTACAATGAGCAGTTCTTC.

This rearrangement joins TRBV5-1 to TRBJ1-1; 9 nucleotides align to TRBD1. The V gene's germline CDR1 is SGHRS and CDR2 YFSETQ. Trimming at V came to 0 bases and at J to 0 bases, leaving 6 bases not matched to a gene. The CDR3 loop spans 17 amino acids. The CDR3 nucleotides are TGCGCCAGCAGCTTGGACAGGGGGCTGATCATGAACACTGAAGCTTTCTTT. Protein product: CASSLDRGLIMNTEAFF.

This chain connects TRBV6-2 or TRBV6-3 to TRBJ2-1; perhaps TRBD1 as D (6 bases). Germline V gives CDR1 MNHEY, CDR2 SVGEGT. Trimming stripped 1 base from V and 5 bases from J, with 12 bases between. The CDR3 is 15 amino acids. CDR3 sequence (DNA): TGTGCCAGCAGTTACTTGTTGCGGACAGACAATGAGCAGTTCTTC. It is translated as CASSYLLRTDNEQFF.

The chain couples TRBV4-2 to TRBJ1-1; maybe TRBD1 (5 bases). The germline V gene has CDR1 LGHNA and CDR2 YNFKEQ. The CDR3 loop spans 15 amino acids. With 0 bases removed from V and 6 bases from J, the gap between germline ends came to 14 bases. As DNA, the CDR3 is TGTGCCAGCAGCCAAGAGGGTGGGGGGAGCGCTGAAGCTTTCTTT. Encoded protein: CASSQEGGGSAEAFF.

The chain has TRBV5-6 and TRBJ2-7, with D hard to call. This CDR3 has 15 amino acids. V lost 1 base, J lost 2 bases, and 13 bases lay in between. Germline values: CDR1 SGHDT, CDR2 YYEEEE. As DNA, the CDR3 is TGTGCCAGCAGCTTGTGGCGGCGGCAAGCCTACGAGCAGTACTTC. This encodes CASSLWRRQAYEQYF.

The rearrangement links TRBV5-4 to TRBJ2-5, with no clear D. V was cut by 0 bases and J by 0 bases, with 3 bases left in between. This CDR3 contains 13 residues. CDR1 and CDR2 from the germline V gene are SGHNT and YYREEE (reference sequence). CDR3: CASSLADQETQYF. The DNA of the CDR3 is TGTGCCAGCAGCTTGGCAGACCAAGAGACCCAGTACTTC.

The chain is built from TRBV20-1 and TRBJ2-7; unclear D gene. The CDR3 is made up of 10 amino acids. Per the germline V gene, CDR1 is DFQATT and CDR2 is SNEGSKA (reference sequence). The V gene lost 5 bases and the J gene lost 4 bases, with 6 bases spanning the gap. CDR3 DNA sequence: TGCAGTGCTTCTAGGTACGAGCAGTACTTC. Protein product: CSASRYEQYF.

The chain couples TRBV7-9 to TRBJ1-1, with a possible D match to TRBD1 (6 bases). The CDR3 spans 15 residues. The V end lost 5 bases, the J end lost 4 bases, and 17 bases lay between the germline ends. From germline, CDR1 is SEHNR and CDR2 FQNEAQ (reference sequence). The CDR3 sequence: CASSQAGGWSTEAFF. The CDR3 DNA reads TGTGCCAGCAGCCAGGCGGGGGGCTGGAGCACTGAAGCTTTCTTT.

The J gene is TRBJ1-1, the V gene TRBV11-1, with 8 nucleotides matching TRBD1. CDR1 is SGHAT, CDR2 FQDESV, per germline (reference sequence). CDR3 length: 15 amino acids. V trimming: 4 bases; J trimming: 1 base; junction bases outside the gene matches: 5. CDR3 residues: CASSSGQGENTEAFF. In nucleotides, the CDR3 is TGTGCCAGCAGCTCCGGACAGGGCGAGAACACTGAAGCTTTCTTT.

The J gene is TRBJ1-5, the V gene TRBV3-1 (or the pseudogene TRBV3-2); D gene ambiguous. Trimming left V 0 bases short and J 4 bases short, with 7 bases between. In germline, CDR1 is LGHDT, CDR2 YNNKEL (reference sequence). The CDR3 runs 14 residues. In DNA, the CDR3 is TGTGCCAGCAGCCAAGAGGTCGGGAATCAGCCCCAGCATTTT. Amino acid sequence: CASSQEVGNQPQHF.

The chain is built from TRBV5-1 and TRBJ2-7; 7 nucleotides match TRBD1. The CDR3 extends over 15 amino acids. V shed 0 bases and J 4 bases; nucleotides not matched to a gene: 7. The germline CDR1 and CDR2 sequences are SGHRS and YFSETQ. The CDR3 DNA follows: TGCGCCAGCAGCTTGGCCCCCGGGACAGTTTACGAGCAGTACTTC. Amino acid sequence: CASSLAPGTVYEQYF. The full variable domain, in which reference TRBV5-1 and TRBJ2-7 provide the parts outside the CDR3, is KAGVTQTPRYLIKTRGQQVTLSCSPISGHRSVSWYQQTPGQGLQFLFEYFSETQRNKGNFPGRFSGRQFSNSRSEMNVSTLELGDSALYLCASSLAPGTVYEQYFGPGTRLTVT.

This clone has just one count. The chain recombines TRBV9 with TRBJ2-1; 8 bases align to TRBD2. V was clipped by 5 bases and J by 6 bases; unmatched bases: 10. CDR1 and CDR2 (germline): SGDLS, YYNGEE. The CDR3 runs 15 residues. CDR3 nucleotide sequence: TGTGCCAGCAGAGCTGGCGGACTAGCTTTCAATGAGCAGTTCTTC. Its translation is CASRAGGLAFNEQFF.

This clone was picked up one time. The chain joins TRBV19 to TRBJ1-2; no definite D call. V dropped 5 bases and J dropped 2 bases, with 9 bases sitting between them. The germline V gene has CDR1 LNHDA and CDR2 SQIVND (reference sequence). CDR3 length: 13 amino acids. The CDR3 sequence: CASSFSENYGYTF. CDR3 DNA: TGTGCCAGTAGTTTCTCAGAAAACTATGGCTACACCTTC.

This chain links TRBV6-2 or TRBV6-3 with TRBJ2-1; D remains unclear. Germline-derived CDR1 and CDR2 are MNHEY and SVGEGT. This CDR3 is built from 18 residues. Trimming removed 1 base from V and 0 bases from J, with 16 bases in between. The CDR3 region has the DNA TGTGCCAGCAGTTACTTGACTTCCAGTCATAGCTCCTACAATGAGCAGTTCTTC. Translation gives CASSYLTSSHSSYNEQFF.

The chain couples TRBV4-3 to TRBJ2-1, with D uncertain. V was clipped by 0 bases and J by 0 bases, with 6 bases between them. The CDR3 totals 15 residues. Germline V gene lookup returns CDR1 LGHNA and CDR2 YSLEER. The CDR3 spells CASSQDPSSYNEQFF. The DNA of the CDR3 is TGCGCCAGCAGCCAAGATCCTAGCTCCTACAATGAGCAGTTCTTC.

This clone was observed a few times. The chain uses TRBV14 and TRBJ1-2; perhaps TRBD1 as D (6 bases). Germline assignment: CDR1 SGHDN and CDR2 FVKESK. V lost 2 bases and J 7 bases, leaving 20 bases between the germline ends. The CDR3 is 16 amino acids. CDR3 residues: CASSQKGNRVLSGYTF. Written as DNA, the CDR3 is TGTGCCAGCAGCCAAAAAGGGAACAGGGTTTTAAGTGGCTACACCTTC.

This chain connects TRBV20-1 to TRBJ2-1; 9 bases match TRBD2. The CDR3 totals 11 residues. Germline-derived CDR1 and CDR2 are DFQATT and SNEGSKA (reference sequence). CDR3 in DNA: TGCAGGGCCACTAGCGGGCATGAGCAGTTCTTC. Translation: CRATSGHEQFF.

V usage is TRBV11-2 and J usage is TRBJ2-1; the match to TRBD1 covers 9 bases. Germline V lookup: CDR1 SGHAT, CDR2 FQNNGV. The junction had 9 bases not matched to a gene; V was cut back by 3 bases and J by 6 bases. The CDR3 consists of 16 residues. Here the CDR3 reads CASSFPGQGRFNEQFF. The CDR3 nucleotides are TGTGCCAGCAGCTTCCCGGGACAGGGTCGGTTCAATGAGCAGTTCTTC.